A selection of T cell receptor beta chains follows, all from one sample in a study of blood T cell repertoires in COVID-19. Clones were sequenced by immunoSEQ multiplex PCR, and TCRdb holds only the in-frame ones, with some missing. The sample holds 120,000 or so clones; around 74% are singletons and the top ten take around 5.2%. Source material: peripheral blood. The receptors here all came from a man in his sixties with acute or convalescent COVID-19. Both conserved end residues are part of each CDR3. Fields, in order: clone size, V gene, J gene, D gene, CDR3 DNA, CDR3 protein. The D gene is left open where the match is weak. The size field is filled for only some rows; it gives once, few, many or a size class.

size: NA; V: TRBV18; J: TRBJ2-1; D: NA; DNA: TGTGCCAGCTCACCGGCTTTAGCCAATGAGCAGTTCTTC; CDR3: CASSPALANEQFF
size: NA; V: TRBV19; J: TRBJ1-2; D: NA; DNA: TGTGCCAGTAGTACTGCCAGAAACTATGGCTACACCTTC; CDR3: CASSTARNYGYTF
size: NA; V: TRBV10-2; J: TRBJ1-2; D: NA; DNA: TGCGCCAGCAGTCCGACGGGGGTAACCAACTATGGCTACACCTTC; CDR3: CASSPTGVTNYGYTF
size: few; V: TRBV25-1; J: TRBJ1-2; D: NA; DNA: TGTGCCAGCAGTAGTACGAGAAACTATGGCTACACCTTC; CDR3: CASSSTRNYGYTF
size: few; V: TRBV6-6; J: TRBJ1-4; D: NA; DNA: TGTGCCAGCAGTTACACGACAGGCGAGGAAAAACTGTTTTTT; CDR3: CASSYTTGEEKLFF
size: few; V: TRBV24-1; J: TRBJ2-1; D: TRBD2; DNA: TGTGCCACCAGTGACCAACCAGGGACTAGCAATGAGCAGTTCTTC; CDR3: CATSDQPGTSNEQFF
size: NA; V: TRBV5-1; J: TRBJ1-2; D: NA; DNA: TGCGCCAGCAGCTACCGATTGGGCACCAACTATGGCTACACCTTC; CDR3: CASSYRLGTNYGYTF
size: NA; V: TRBV29-1; J: TRBJ2-5; D: TRBD1; DNA: TGCAGCGTCCGCACAGGGGTTGGGGAGACCCAGTACTTC; CDR3: CSVRTGVGETQYF
size: NA; V: TRBV19; J: TRBJ2-3; D: NA; DNA: TGTGCCAGTAGCCTCGGAGATACGCAGTATTTT; CDR3: CASSLGDTQYF
size: NA; V: TRBV7-3; J: TRBJ1-1; D: NA; DNA: TGTGCCAGCAGCCTCACAGTGAACACTGAAGCTTTCTTT; CDR3: CASSLTVNTEAFF